This note documents a single T cell receptor beta chain sequence. In this sample, this clonotype turned up a few times. The clone's antigen remains unknown. Base quality data are lacking; no much larger clone is found one base away. The data were obtained in a study of T cell repertoires in cytomegalovirus infection (dated by TCRdb to about 2019). Background on the whole study: Donor HLA type was relevant to the analysis, as public TCR beta signatures indicated carriage of CMV infection together with the matching HLA type. Results and caveats for the whole study, not just this receptor: The ex vivo response was dominated by HLA-C-restricted CMV-specific TCR beta clonotypes, which also provided the single most frequent clonotype in two of eight donors. In both this cohort and an independent cohort of 352 donors, the cumulative frequency of public TCR beta family members distinguished carriers of CMV infection plus the relevant HLA type.

Instrument on record: Illumina HiSeq 1500. TCRdb passed the public sequencing reads through fastp at Q25 and MiXCR, retaining productive beta sequences. CDR3 protein sequences are deduplicated, and each keeps its most common genes and DNA. The sample table shows some 170,000 distinct CDR3 sequences, and about a sixth are seen once. The ten largest make up roughly a quarter of the sample. Taken from the germline V gene, the CDR1 and CDR2 loops are SQVTM and ANQGSEA. Spanning cysteine to phenylalanine, the CDR3 consists of 13 amino acids. Here the CDR3 DNA is all that survives: 39 bases in frame from base 1. The V and J ends are trimmed by 7 bases and 0 bases, leaving 9 bases between them.

This TCR derives from a human donor in good health (CMV status not recorded). Some clones in this sample may be carry-over from other donors' samples. Recombination joined TRBV29-1 with TRBJ1-4; a tentative D call is TRBD1 (5 bases match). Sequencing used CD8+ T cells from PBMCs. This receptor carries the CDR3 CSAGDPTNEKLFF. The sequenced DNA: TGCAGCGCCGGGGACCCAACTAATGAAAAACTGTTTTTT.